The TCR beta chain under discussion was sequenced for a study of cytomegalovirus exposure and HLA in healthy donors. Background on the study: It was reported in a later analysis that the same platform had been used for the 120 validation repertoires as for the 550 to 700 first-cohort repertoires.

Study-wide points: According to the study, roughly 160 TCR beta chains were cytomegalovirus-associated. With high specificity and sensitivity, the classifier reportedly diagnosed cytomegalovirus status. The majority of TCR sequences were rare, yet some public TCRs appeared in many donors.

To note about this clone: The antigen is not known.

Only in-frame clones appear in the TCRdb table, and some are missing; sequencing was by immunoSEQ multiplex PCR. In the table there are approximately 100,000 clones, about 94% of which are singletons. The CDR3 loop spans 14 amino acids. In germline, CDR1 is MGHRA, CDR2 YSYEKL. V was trimmed by 4 bases and J by 0 bases, leaving 10 bases between them. Sample: PBMCs. The chain uses TRBV4-1 and TRBJ2-7; D remains ambiguous. This sequence was found in a woman younger than 45 in good health and CMV-seropositive. This CDR3 reads CASSLVLSSYEQYF. CDR3 nucleotides: TGCGCCAGCAGCCTGGTCCTTAGCTCCTACGAGCAGTACTTC.